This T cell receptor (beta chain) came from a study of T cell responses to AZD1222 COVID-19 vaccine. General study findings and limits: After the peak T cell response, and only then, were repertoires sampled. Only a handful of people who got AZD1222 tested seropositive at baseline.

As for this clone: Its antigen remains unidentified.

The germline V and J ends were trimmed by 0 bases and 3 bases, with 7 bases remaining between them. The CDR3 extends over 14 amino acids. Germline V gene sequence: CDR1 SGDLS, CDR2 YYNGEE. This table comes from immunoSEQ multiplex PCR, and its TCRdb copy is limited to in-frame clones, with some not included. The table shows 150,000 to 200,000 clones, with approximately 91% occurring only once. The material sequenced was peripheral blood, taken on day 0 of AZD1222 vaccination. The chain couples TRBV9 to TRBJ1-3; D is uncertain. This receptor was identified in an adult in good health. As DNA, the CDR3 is TGTGCCAGCAGCGTAGGGCAGCTTGGAAACACCATATATTTT. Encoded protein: CASSVGQLGNTIYF.